The present T cell receptor (beta chain) was sequenced within a study of blood T cell repertoires in COVID-19. This clone was found a few times. Germline CDR1 is LGHDT and CDR2 is YNNKEL (reference sequence). The CDR3 contains 14 residues. Between the trimmed V and J ends, which lost 1 base and 2 bases, there was a span of 6 bases. Original analysis: Amplification from reference gene primers served as the basis for estimated nucleated cell counts. Repertoires were generated with immunoSEQ multiplex PCR, while TCRdb's copy carries only in-frame clones and drops some. V and J calls and clone size come straight from that table; D and trimming were deduced from the DNA. Of 200,000 to 300,000 clones in the sample, around 84% were seen once.

The sample comprised peripheral blood. This sequence originates from a man aged 60 to 75 with acute or convalescent COVID-19. The chain combines TRBV3-1 (or the pseudogene TRBV3-2) with TRBJ1-3; no clear D. This CDR3 is CASSQAVAGNTIYF. CDR3 nucleotide sequence: TGTGCCAGCAGCCAAGCAGTGGCTGGAAACACCATATATTTT.